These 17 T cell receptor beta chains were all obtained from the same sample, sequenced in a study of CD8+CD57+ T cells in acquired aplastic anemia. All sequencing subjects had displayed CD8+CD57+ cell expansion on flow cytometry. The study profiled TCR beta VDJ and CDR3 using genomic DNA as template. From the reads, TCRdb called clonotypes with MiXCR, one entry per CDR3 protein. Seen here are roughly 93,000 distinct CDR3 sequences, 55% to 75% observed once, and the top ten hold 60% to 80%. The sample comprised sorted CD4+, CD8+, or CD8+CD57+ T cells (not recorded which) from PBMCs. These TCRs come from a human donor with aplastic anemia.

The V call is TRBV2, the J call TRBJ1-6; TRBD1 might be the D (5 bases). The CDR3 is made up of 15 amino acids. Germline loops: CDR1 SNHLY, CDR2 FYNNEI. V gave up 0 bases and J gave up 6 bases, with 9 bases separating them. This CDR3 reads CASSEAGDLNSPLHF. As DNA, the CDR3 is TGTGCCAGCAGTGAAGCAGGGGACCTTAATTCACCCCTCCACTTT.

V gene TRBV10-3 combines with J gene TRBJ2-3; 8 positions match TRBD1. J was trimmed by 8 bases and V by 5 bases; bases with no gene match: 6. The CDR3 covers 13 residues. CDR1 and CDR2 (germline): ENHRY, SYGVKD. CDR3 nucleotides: TGTGCCATCAGTAGGACAGGGTATCCTACGCAGTATTTT. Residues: CAISRTGYPTQYF.

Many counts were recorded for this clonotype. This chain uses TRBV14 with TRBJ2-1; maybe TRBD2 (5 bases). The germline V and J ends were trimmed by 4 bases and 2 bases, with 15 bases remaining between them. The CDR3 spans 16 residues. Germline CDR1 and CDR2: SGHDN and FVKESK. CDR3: CASSPPGGSPYNEQFF. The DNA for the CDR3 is TGTGCCAGCAGCCCGCCCGGCGGGTCCCCCTACAATGAGCAGTTCTTC.

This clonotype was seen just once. The CDR3 here is CSVDEQVLGTQYF. The DNA of the CDR3 is TGCAGCGTTGACGAACAGGTTTTGGGTACGCAGTATTTT. V is TRBV29-1 and J is TRBJ2-3, with TRBD1 as a possible D gene (5 bases). In germline, CDR1 is SQVTM, CDR2 ANQGSEA. CDR3 length: 13 residues. V lost 3 bases, J lost 8 bases, and 15 bases lay in between.

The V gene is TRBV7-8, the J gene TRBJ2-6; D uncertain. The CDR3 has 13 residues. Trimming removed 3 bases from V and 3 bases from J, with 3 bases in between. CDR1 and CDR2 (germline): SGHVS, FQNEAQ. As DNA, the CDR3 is TGTGCCAGCAGCTTTGGTGGGGCCAACGTCCTGACTTTC. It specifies CASSFGGANVLTF.

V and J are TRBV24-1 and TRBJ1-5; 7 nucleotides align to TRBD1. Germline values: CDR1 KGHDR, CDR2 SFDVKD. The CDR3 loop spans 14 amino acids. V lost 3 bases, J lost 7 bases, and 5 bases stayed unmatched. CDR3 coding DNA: TGTGCCACCAGTGATCACAGGGGCAGCCAGCCCCAGCATTTT. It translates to CATSDHRGSQPQHF.

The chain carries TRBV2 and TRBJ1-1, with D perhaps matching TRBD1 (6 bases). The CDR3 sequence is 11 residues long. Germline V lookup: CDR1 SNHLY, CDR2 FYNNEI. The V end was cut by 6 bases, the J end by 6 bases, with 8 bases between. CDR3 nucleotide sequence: TGTGCCAGCAGGAGGGGGTCTGAAGCTTTCTTT. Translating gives CASRRGSEAFF.

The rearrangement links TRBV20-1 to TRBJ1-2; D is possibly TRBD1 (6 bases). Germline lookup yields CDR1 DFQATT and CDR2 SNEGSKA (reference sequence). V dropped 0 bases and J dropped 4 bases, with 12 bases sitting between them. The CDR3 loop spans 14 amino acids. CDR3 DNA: TGCAGTGCTAGAGATATACAGGGAGCCTATGGCTACACCTTC. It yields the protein CSARDIQGAYGYTF.

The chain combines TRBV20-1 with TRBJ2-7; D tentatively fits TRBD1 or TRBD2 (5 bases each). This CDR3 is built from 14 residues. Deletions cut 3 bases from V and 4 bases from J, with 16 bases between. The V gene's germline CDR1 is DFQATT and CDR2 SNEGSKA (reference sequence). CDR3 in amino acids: CSASPGTVLYEQYF. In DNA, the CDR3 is TGCAGTGCTAGCCCCGGGACGGTGCTGTACGAGCAGTACTTC.

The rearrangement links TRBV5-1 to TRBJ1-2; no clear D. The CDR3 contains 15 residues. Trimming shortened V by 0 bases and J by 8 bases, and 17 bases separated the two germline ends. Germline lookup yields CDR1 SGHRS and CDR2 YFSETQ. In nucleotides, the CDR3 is TGCGCCAGCAGCTTGGCTGACACGCCTGGGAGGGGCTACACCTTC. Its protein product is CASSLADTPGRGYTF.

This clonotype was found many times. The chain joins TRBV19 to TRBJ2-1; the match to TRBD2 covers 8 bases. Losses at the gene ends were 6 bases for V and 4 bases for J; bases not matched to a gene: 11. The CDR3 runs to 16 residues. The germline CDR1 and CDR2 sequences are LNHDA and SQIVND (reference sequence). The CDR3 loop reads CASSNREGVRYNEQFF. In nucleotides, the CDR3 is TGTGCCAGTAGCAATCGGGAGGGCGTCCGTTACAATGAGCAGTTCTTC.

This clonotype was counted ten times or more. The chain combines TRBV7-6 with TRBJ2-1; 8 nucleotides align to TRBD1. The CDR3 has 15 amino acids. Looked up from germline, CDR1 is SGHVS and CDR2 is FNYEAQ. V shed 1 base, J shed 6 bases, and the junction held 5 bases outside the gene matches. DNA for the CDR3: TGTGCCAGCAGCTTAGAGGCGGGGACAGGCAATGAGCAGTTCTTC. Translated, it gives CASSLEAGTGNEQFF.

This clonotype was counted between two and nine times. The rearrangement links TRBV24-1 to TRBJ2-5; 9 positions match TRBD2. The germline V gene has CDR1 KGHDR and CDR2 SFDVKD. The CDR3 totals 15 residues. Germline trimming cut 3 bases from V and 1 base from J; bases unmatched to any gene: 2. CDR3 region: CATSDAGGPQETQYF. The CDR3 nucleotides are TGTGCCACCAGTGATGCGGGGGGGCCCCAAGAGACCCAGTACTTC.

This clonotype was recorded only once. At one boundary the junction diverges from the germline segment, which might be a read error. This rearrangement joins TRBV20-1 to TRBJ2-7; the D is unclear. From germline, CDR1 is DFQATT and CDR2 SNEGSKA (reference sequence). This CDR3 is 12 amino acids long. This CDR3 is CRAVGISYEQYF. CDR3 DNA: TGCCGTGCTGTGGGGATCTCCTACGAGCAGTACTTC.

The DNA of the CDR3 is TGTGCCAGCAGCTGGTTTACTAGCTTCGACGAGCAGTACTTC. Encoded protein: CASSWFTSFDEQYF. The chain links TRBV5-8 to TRBJ2-7; maybe TRBD2 (6 bases). The CDR3 has 14 amino acids. The ends were cut back, 3 bases at V and 5 bases at J, with 15 bases in the middle. Germline loops: CDR1 SGHTS, CDR2 YDEGEE.

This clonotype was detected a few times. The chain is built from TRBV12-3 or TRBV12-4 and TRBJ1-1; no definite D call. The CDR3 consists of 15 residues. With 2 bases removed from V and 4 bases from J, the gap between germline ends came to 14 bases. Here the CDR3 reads CASSLSTQWGTEAFF. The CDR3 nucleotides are TGTGCCAGCAGTTTATCAACACAATGGGGCACTGAAGCTTTCTTT.

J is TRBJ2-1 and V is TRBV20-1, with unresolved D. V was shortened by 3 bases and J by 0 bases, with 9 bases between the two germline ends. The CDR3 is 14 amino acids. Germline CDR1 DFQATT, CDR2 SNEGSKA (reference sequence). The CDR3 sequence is CSASLPSSYNEQFF. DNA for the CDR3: TGCAGTGCTAGTCTTCCTAGCTCCTACAATGAGCAGTTCTTC.